This T cell receptor (beta chain) was captured by sequencing in a study of shared clonotypes between healthy human individuals. Findings and limits, study-wide: About 5% of naive CD4 clonotypes were shared across several donors.

Concerning this clone: The antigen is undetermined.

The data were produced by immunoSEQ multiplex PCR, yet TCRdb's version contains in-frame clones alone and is incomplete. The sample holds around 2,000,000 clones, about 92% seen once. This CDR3 comprises 14 residues. Germline V gene lookup returns CDR1 WSHSY and CDR2 SAAADI. V gave up 6 bases and J gave up 10 bases; unmatched junction bases: 8. CD45RO-negative, CCR7-selected cells formed the naive CD8 fraction, which excluded terminally differentiated effector memory CD45RA+ cells. Everyone who donated was a Caucasian adult who lived in Nashville, Tennessee. V is TRBV10-2 and J is TRBJ2-1, with 11 bases lining up with TRBD2. The sequence was obtained from a man aged 18 to 29 in good health. Some clones in this sample may be carry-over from other donors' samples. The specimen was naive CD8+ T cells from PBMCs. Here the CDR3 DNA reads TGCGCCAGCAGCGCACTAGCGGGAGCTAGGGAGCAGTTCTTC. It specifies CASSALAGAREQFF.